The rows below give T cell receptor beta chains drawn from one sample of a study of regulatory T cells in long-lasting Graves disease. TCRdb reprocessed the multiplex PCR reads via MiXCR and lists one record per CDR3 protein. Among around 450,000 distinct CDR3 sequences listed, approximately 16% were seen once. Another study also made use of these data, one on T cells in Graves' hyperthyroidism and ophthalmopathy.

The specimen was peripheral blood mononuclear cells (PBMCs), collected at new diagnosis, from a patient treated with antithyroid drugs. Receptors originate from a middle-aged woman with Graves disease. Each CDR3 is given with its conserved first and last residue. Each record gives: J gene, V gene, D gene, clone size, CDR3 DNA, CDR3 protein. The D gene is left open where the match is weak. Some rows mark clone size as missing; the rest say once, few, many or name a class of expanded clone.

>TRBJ2-3|TRBV11-2|TRBD1|many
TGTGCCAGCAGCTTAGTTCCTACAGGGGGTTTCGCAGATACGCAGTATTTT
CASSLVPTGGFADTQYF
>TRBJ2-7|TRBV12-3/TRBV12-4|NA|many
TGTGCCAGCAGTCCCATTGGCGGGGTCGAGCAGTACTTC
CASSPIGGVEQYF
>TRBJ1-2|TRBV20-1|NA|few
TGCAGTGCTAGAGATTCTCGGGGGCTCGGAGGCTACACCTTC
CSARDSRGLGGYTF
>TRBJ2-1|TRBV6-1|TRBD2|many
TGTGCCAGCCGGGGACTAGCCACCAATGAGCAGTTCTTC
CASRGLATNEQFF
>TRBJ1-1|TRBV25-1|TRBD1|NA
TGTGCCAGCAGTGAATATTTTAGTGACAGACAGGGTGTTCCTGAAGCTTTCTTT
CASSEYFSDRQGVPEAFF
>TRBJ2-5|TRBV7-2|NA|many
TGTGCCAGCAGCTTAGGAGGGCGTCAAGAGACCCAGTACTTC
CASSLGGRQETQYF
>TRBJ2-3|TRBV7-2|TRBD2|many
TGTGCCAGCAGCTTTAGCGGGAGGCCGGTAGATACGCAGTATTTT
CASSFSGRPVDTQYF
>TRBJ1-1|TRBV11-2|NA|many
TGTGCCAGCAGACCCCTTCGTGGGACACTGAACACTGAAGCTTTCTTT
CASRPLRGTLNTEAFF
>TRBJ2-5|TRBV4-3|TRBD2|NA
TGCGCCAGCAGCCAAGATCGGGAGGGAGCCGGGCAAGAGACCCAGTACTTC
CASSQDREGAGQETQYF
>TRBJ1-2|TRBV5-1|NA|many
TGCGCCAGCAGCTTGTCGAATATCTATGGCTACACCTTC
CASSLSNIYGYTF
>TRBJ2-3|TRBV10-1|NA|many
TGCGCCAGCAGTGAGTCTAACCAGGGAATCACAGATACGCAGTATTTT
CASSESNQGITDTQYF
>TRBJ2-1|TRBV9|TRBD1|many
TGTGCCAGCAGCGTAGGGGACAGGACCTACAATGAGCAGTTCTTC
CASSVGDRTYNEQFF
>TRBJ2-2|TRBV11-3|NA|many
TGTGCCAGCACCCGGGTGACCGGGGAGCTGTTTTTT
CASTRVTGELFF
>TRBJ2-7|TRBV5-6|TRBD1|NA
TGTGCCAGCAGCCAATGGGGACAGGGCTACGAGCAGTACTTC
CASSQWGQGYEQYF
>TRBJ2-3|TRBV12-3/TRBV12-4|NA|NA
TGTGCCAGCAGTTTAGCGATAGGGGATACGCAGTATTTT
CASSLAIGDTQYF
>TRBJ2-7|TRBV20-1|TRBD1|NA
TGCAGTGCTAGGACAGGGGAAACCTACGAGCAGTACTTC
CSARTGETYEQYF
>TRBJ1-1|TRBV10-2|TRBD1|NA
TGCGCCGGCTTAACTAACAGGGGGCAGGCTGAAGCTTTCTTT
CAGLTNRGQAEAFF
>TRBJ2-2|TRBV4-3|TRBD2|few
TGCGCCAGCAGCCAGATATCCGGGACTAGGTACACCGGGGAGCTGTTTTTT
CASSQISGTRYTGELFF
>TRBJ2-3|TRBV12-3/TRBV12-4|TRBD2|many
TGTGCCAGCAGTTTAGGACTAGCGGGAGAGGCGGATACGCAGTATTTT
CASSLGLAGEADTQYF
>TRBJ2-7|TRBV12-3/TRBV12-4|NA|many
TGTGCCAGCAGTGTGGGATGGCAGGGAATCGAGCAGTACTTC
CASSVGWQGIEQYF